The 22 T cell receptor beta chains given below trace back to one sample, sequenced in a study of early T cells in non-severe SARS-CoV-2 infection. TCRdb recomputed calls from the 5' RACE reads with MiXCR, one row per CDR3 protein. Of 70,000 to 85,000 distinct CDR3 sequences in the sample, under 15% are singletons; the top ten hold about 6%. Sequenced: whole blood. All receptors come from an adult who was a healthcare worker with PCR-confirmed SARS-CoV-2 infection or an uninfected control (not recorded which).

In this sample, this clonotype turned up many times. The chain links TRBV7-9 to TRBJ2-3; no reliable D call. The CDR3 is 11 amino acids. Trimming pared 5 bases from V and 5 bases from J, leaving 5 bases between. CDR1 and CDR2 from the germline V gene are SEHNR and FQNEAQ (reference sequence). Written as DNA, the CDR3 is TGTGCCAGCAGCGCACAAGATACGCAGTATTTT. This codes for CASSAQDTQYF. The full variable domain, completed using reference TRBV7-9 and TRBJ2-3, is DTGVSQNPRHKITKRGQNVTFRCDPISEHNRLYWYRQTLGQGPEFLTYFQNEAQLEKSRLLSDRFSAERPKGSFSTLEIQRTEQGDSAMYLCASSAQDTQYFGPGTRLTVL.

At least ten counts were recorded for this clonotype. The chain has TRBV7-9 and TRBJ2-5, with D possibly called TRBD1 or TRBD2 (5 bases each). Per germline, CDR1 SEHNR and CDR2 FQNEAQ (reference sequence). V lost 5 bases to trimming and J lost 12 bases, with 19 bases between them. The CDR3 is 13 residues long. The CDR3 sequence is CASSQNPGTPKYF. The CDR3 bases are TGTGCCAGCAGCCAGAACCCCGGGACCCCGAAGTACTTC.

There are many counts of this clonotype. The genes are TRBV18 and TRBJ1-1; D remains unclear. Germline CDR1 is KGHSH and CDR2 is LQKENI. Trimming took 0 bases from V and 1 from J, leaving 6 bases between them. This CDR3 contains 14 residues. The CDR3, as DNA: TGTGCCAGCTCACCACCGCCAGGGAACACTGAAGCTTTCTTT. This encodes CASSPPPGNTEAFF.

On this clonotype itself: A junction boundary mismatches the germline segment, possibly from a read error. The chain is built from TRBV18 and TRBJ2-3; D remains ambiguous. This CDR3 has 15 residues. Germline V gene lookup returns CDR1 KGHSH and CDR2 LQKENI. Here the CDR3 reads CPSSPGPSTTDTQYF. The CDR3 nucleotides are TGTCCCAGCTCACCAGGTCCATCTACCACAGATACGCAGTATTTT.

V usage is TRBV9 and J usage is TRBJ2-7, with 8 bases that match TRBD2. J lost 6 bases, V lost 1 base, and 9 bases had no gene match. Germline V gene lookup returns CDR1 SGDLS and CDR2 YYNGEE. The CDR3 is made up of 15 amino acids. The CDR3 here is CASSVYAGGSSEQYF. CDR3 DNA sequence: TGTGCCAGCAGCGTATACGCGGGGGGATCATCCGAGCAGTACTTC.

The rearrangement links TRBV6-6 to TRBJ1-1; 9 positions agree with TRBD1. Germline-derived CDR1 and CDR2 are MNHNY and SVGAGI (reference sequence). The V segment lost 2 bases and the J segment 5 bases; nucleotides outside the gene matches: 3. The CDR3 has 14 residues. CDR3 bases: TGTGCCAGCAGTTACCCTGACAGGGGGACTGAAGCTTTCTTT. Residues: CASSYPDRGTEAFF.

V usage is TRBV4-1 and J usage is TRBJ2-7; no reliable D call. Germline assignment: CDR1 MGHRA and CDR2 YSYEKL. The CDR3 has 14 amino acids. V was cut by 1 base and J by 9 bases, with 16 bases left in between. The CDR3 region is CASSQGLRFIRQYF. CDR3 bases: TGCGCCAGCAGCCAAGGCCTCCGGTTTATTCGGCAGTACTTC.

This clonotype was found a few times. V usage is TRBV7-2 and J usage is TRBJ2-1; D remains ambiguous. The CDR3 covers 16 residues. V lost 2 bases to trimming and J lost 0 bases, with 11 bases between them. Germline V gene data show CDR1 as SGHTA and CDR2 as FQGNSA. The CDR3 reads CASSLLRTGSYNEQFF. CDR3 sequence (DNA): TGTGCCAGCAGCTTACTGAGGACCGGCTCCTACAATGAGCAGTTCTTC.

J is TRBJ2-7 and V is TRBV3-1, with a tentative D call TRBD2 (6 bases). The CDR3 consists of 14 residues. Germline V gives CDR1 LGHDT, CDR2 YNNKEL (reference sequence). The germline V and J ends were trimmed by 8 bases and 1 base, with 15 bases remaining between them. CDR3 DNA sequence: TGTGCCAGCCAGCCAACGGGGGTATCCTACGAGCAGTACTTC. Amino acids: CASQPTGVSYEQYF.

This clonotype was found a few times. The CDR3 bases are TGTGCCAGCTACCGGGACAATGGAGATACGCAGTATTTT. This codes for CASYRDNGDTQYF. This chain uses TRBV5-4 with TRBJ2-3; D possibly corresponds to TRBD1 (6 bases). The CDR3 has 13 residues. Germline values: CDR1 SGHNT, CDR2 YYREEE (reference sequence). With 7 bases removed from V and 5 bases from J, the gap between germline ends came to 14 bases. The variable domain in full, completed from reference TRBV5-4 and TRBJ2-3, reads ETGVTQSPTHLIKTRGQQVTLRCSSQSGHNTVSWYQQALGQGPQFIFQYYREEENGRGNFPPRFSGLQFPNYSSELNVNALELDDSALYLCASYRDNGDTQYFGPGTRLTVL.

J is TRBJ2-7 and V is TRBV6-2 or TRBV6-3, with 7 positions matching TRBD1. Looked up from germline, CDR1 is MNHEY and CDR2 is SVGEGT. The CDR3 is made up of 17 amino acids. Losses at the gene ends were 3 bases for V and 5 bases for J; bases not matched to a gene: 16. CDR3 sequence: CASSYLTDRESLDEQYF. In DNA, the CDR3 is TGTGCCAGCAGTTATCTTACTGACAGGGAATCGTTAGACGAGCAGTACTTC.

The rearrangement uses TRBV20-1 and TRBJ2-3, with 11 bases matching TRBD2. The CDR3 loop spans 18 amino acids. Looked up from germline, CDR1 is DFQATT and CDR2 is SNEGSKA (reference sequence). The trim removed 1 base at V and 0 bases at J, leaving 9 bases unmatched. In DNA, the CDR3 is TGCAGTGCTAGAGTAACTAGCGGGGGCCGTGCTAGCACAGATACGCAGTATTTT. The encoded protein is CSARVTSGGRASTDTQYF.

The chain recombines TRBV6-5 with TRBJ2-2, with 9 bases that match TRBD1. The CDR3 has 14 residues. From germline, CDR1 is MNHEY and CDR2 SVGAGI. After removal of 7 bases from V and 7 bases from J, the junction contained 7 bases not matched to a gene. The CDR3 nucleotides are TGTGCCAGCAACAACAGGGGGCCCAGCGGGGAGCTGTTTTTT. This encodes CASNNRGPSGELFF.

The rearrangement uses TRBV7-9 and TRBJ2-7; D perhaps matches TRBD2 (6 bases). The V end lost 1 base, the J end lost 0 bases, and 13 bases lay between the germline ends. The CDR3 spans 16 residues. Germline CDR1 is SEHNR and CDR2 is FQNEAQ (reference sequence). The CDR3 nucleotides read TGTGCCAGCAGCTTAGGGGGGACTTCTAGCTCCTACGAGCAGTACTTC. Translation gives CASSLGGTSSSYEQYF.

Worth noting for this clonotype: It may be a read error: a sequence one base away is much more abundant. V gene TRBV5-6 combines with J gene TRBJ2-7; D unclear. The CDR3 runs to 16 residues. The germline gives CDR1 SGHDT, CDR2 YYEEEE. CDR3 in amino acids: CVSSLRPEMGTYEQYF. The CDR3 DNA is TGTGTCAGCAGCTTGAGGCCAGAGATGGGTACCTACGAGCAGTACTTC. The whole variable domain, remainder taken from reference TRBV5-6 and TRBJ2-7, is DAGVTQSPTHLIKTRGQQVTLRCSPKSGHDTVSWYQQALGQGPQFIFQYYEEEERQRGNFPDRFSGHQFPNYSSELNVNALLLGDSALYLCVSSLRPEMGTYEQYFGPGTRLTVT.

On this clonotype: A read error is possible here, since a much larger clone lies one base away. Here the CDR3 reads CASSLVTGNERYF. CDR3 bases: TGTGCCAGCAGCTTGGTTACAGGGAACGAGCGGTACTTC. The chain couples TRBV5-5 to TRBJ2-7; a weak D match, TRBD1 (6 bases). The CDR3 covers 13 residues. Germline V gives CDR1 SGHKS, CDR2 YYEKEE (reference sequence).

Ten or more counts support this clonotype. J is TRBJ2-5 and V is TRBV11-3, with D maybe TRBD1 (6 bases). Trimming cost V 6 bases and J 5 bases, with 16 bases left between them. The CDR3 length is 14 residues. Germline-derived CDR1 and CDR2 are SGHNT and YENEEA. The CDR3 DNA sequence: TGTGCCAGCAGTTTCTCAGGGGCTCTGGAGACCCAGTACTTC. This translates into CASSFSGALETQYF.

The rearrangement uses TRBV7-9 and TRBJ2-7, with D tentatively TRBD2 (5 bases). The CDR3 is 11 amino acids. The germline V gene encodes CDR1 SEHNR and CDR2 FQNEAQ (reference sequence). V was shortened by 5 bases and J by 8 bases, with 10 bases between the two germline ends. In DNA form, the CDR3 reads TGTGCCAGCAGCCCGGGGTATAAGCAGTACTTC. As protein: CASSPGYKQYF.

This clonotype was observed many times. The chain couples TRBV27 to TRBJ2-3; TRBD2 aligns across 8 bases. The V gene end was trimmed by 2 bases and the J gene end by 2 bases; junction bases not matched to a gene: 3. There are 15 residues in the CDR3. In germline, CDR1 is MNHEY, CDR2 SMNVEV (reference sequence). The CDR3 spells CASSLRGGLTDTQYF. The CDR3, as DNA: TGTGCCAGCAGTTTACGCGGGGGGCTCACAGATACGCAGTATTTT.

The CDR3 DNA reads TGTGCCAGCAGCTTAGGGAACGGGGCGGGGAATGAGCAGTTCTTC. It codes for CASSLGNGAGNEQFF. The chain combines TRBV7-8 with TRBJ2-1, with D perhaps TRBD2 (6 bases). The CDR3 is 15 residues long. Trimming pared 1 base from V and 7 bases from J, leaving 14 bases between. Germline V gene data show CDR1 as SGHVS and CDR2 as FQNEAQ.

The CDR3 spells CASSNYRATNEKLFF. The CDR3 DNA sequence: TGTGCCAGCAGCAACTACAGGGCAACTAATGAAAAACTGTTTTTT. The chain has TRBV7-9 and TRBJ1-4; D possibly corresponds to TRBD1 (6 bases). V was cut by 5 bases and J by 0 bases, with 10 bases left in between. This CDR3 region has 15 residues. Germline CDR1 and CDR2: SEHNR and FQNEAQ (reference sequence).

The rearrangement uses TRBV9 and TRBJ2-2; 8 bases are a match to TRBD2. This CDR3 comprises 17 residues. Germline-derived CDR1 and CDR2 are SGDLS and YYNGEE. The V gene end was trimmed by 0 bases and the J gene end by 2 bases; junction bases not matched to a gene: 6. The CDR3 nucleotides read TGTGCCAGCAGCGTAGCTCCTCGGGAGGGTAACACCGGGGAGCTGTTTTTT. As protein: CASSVAPREGNTGELFF.